The T cell receptor beta chain described here comes from a study of a mutant IDH1 vaccine in newly diagnosed glioma. The overall study: Patients received eight vaccinations in weeks 1, 3, 5, 7, 11, 15, 19, 23. Patients previously underwent radiotherapy, temozolomide, or both, and most underwent both.

Trimming left V 2 bases short and J 0 bases short, with 4 bases between. The CDR3 runs to 13 residues. Germline CDR1 LNHDA, CDR2 SQIVND (reference sequence). Time point of the sample: week 11, during vaccination. Vaccinated patients received 300 ug of mutant IDH1 20-mer peptide per dose, with topical imiquimod. About this clone: The target antigen is unknown.

Sequenced by immunoSEQ multiplex PCR; TCRdb stores in-frame clones only, minus some. Seen here are under 65,000 clones, roughly 80% observed once, and the top ten hold about 6%. The sequence was obtained from a man aged 50 to 60 with glioma. Specimen: PBMCs, collected from a glioma patient whose treatment included an IDH1 peptide vaccine. The chain is built from TRBV19 and TRBJ2-5; no clear D. The CDR3 spells CASSIRNQETQYF. The CDR3 nucleotides read TGTGCCAGTAGTATACGGAACCAAGAGACCCAGTACTTC.